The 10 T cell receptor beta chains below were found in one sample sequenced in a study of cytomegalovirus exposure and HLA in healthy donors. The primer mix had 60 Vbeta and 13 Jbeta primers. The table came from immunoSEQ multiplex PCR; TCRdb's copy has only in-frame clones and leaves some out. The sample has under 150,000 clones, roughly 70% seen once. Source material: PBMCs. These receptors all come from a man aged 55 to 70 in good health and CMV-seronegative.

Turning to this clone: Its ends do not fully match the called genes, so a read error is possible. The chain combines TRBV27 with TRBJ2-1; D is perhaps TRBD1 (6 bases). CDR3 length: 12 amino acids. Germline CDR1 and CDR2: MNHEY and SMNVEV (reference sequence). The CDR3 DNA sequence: TGCGCCATGTGGGGGCCCAGCGATGAGCAGTTCTTC. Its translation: CAMWGPSDEQFF.

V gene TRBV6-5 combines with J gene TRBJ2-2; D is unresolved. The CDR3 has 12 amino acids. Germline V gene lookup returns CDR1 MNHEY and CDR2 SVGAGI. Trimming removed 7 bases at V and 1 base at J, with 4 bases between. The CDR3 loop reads CASMRNTGELFF. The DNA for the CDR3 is TGTGCCAGCATGAGGAACACCGGGGAGCTGTTTTTT.

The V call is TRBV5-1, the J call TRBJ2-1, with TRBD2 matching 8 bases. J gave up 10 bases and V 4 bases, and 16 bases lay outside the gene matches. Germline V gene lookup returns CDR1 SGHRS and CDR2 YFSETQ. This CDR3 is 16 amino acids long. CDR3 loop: CASSARSGTVAGEQFF. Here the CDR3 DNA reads TGCGCCAGCAGCGCCCGTAGCGGGACGGTGGCTGGGGAGCAGTTCTTC.

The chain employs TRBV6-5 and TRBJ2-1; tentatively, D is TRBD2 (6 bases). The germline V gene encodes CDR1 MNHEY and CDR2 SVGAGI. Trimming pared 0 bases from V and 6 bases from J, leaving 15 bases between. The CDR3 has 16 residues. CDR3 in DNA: TGTGCCAGCAGTTACTCCCTACGGGAGCTGAGCAATGAGCAGTTCTTC. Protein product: CASSYSLRELSNEQFF.

The CDR3 is CASSDSLGSGELFF. The CDR3 DNA follows: TGTGCCAGCAGTGACTCACTAGGGTCCGGGGAGCTGTTTTTT. The chain uses TRBV2 and TRBJ2-2; D is possibly TRBD2 (5 bases). The CDR3 is made up of 14 amino acids. The germline V gene has CDR1 SNHLY and CDR2 FYNNEI. The V gene lost 3 bases and the J gene lost 6 bases, with 11 bases spanning the gap. Using reference TRBV2 and TRBJ2-2 for the parts outside the CDR3, the full variable domain is EPEVTQTPSHQVTQMGQEVILRCVPISNHLYFYWYRQILGQKVEFLVSFYNNEISEKSEIFDDQFSVERPDGSNFTLKIRSTKLEDSAMYFCASSDSLGSGELFFGEGSRLTVL.

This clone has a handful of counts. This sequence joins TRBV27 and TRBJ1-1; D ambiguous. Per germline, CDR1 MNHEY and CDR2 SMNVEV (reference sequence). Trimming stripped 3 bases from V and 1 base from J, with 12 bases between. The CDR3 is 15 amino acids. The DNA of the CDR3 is TGTGCCAGCAGTTTTGGGCAGTCAGAGAACACTGAAGCTTTCTTT. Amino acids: CASSFGQSENTEAFF.

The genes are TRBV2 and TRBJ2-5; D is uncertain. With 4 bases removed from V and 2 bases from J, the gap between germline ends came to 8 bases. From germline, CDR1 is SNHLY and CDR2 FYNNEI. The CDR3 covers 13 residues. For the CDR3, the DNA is TGTGCCAGCAGTGGACAAATACAAGAGACCCAGTACTTC. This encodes CASSGQIQETQYF. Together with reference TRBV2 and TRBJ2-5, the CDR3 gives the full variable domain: EPEVTQTPSHQVTQMGQEVILRCVPISNHLYFYWYRQILGQKVEFLVSFYNNEISEKSEIFDDQFSVERPDGSNFTLKIRSTKLEDSAMYFCASSGQIQETQYFGPGTRLLVL.

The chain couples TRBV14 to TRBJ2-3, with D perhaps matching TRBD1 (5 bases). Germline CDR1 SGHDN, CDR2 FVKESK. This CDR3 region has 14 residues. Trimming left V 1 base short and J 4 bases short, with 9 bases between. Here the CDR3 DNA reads TGTGCCAGCAGCCAAGGTTTAGGGGCAGATACGCAGTATTTT. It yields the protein CASSQGLGADTQYF.

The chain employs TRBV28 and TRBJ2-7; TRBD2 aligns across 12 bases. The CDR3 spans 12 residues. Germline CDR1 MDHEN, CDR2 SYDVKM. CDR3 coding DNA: TGTGGGACTAGCGGGATGGTGTACGAGCAGTACTTC. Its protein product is CGTSGMVYEQYF.

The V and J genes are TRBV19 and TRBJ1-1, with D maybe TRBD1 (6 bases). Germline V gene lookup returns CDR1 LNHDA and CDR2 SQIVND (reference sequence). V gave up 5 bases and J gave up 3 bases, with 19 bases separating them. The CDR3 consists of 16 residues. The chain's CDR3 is CASSPRRTADHTEAFF. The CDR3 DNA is TGTGCCAGTAGTCCTCGAAGGACAGCGGATCACACTGAAGCTTTCTTT.